This TCR beta chain was obtained from a study of graft-versus-host responses after intestinal transplantation. Turning to the study itself: Tacrolimus plus steroids were given to all recipients for 3 to 4 years, preceded by anti-thymocyte globulin induction.

Study-level findings and limits: Some patients had graft-donor T cell macrochimerism, and their allografts showed high graft-versus-host to host-versus-graft clonal ratios. An association linked early post-transplant HvG declines with peak circulating GvH clone levels. The authors found GvH clones in recipient marrow, some appearing first in ileum or blood.

This clone was seen once. Its antigen remains unidentified. V shed 2 bases and J 4 bases; nucleotides not matched to a gene: 17. The CDR3 is 19 amino acids. From germline, CDR1 is SGHRS and CDR2 YFSETQ. Data came from immunoSEQ multiplex PCR; TCRdb stores just in-frame clones and leaves some out. The table has under 90,000 clones, 85% to 95% seen once. The J gene is TRBJ2-2, the V gene TRBV5-1, with 7 bases that match TRBD1. The specimen comprised unstimulated CD4+ T cells sorted from spleen or lymph node cells, sampled before transplant. The receptor was derived from a human donor who was the organ donor for an intestinal transplant. CDR3 residues: CASSFQSLANRGSTGELFF. CDR3 nucleotides: TGCGCCAGCAGCTTTCAATCCTTGGCGAACAGGGGAAGCACCGGGGAGCTGTTTTTT.